One and the same sample provided the 14 T cell receptor beta chains below, sequenced in a study of T cells in Graves' hyperthyroidism and ophthalmopathy. Amplified TCR beta CDR3 regions came from RNA transcripts. HTBI primers were employed in a first-round RT-PCR of the TCR CDR3. TCRdb itself ran the multiplex PCR reads through MiXCR, one entry per CDR3 protein. The sample records roughly 640,000 distinct CDR3 sequences, 15% to 20% being singletons. Sequenced sample: blood. The receptors come from a middle-aged woman with Graves' ophthalmopathy.

The table lists this clonotype with a few counts. The rearrangement uses TRBV12-5 and TRBJ2-5; 10 bases match TRBD2. V lost 3 bases, J lost 4 bases, and 14 bases stayed unmatched. This CDR3 contains 18 residues. The germline CDR1 and CDR2 sequences are LGHNT and FRNRAP. The CDR3 DNA sequence: TGTGCTAGTGGTTTCCTTACGACAGGACTAGCGGCGGGAGAGACCCAGTACTTC. Encoded protein: CASGFLTTGLAAGETQYF.

About this clonotype: A junction boundary mismatches the germline segment, possibly from a read error. The chain has TRBV6-2 or TRBV6-3 and TRBJ2-2; 9 nucleotides match TRBD2. CDR3 length: 17 residues. Per the germline V gene, CDR1 is MNHEY and CDR2 is SVGEGT. The CDR3 sequence is CANSYSVLAGTTGELFF. CDR3 sequence (DNA): TGTGCCAACAGTTACTCGGTCCTAGCGGGGACCACCGGGGAGCTGTTTTTT.

V is TRBV9 and J is TRBJ1-1; D gene unclear. The CDR3 is 14 residues long. From germline, CDR1 is SGDLS and CDR2 YYNGEE. Trimming removed 4 bases from V and 6 bases from J, with 16 bases in between. CDR3 amino acids: CASSFSLHTAEAFF. CDR3 DNA: TGTGCCAGCAGCTTTTCCCTGCACACGGCTGAAGCTTTCTTT.

The chain recombines TRBV20-1 with TRBJ1-1, with D uncertain. Trimming shortened V by 3 bases and J by 1 base, and 9 bases separated the two germline ends. The CDR3 consists of 13 residues. Looked up from germline, CDR1 is DFQATT and CDR2 is SNEGSKA (reference sequence). The CDR3 DNA reads TGCAGTGCTAGTTATCTGGCGAACACTGAAGCTTTCTTT. It yields the protein CSASYLANTEAFF.

The chain carries TRBV19 and TRBJ1-1; D is ambiguous. This CDR3 is 13 amino acids long. The germline V gene has CDR1 LNHDA and CDR2 SQIVND (reference sequence). Trimming shortened V by 2 bases and J by 1 base, and 5 bases separated the two germline ends. The chain's CDR3 is CASSISQNTEAFF. The DNA for the CDR3 is TGTGCCAGTAGTATAAGTCAGAACACTGAAGCTTTCTTT.

Concerning this clonotype: A single base separates this from a much larger clone, so it may be a read error. The gene calls are TRBV30 and TRBJ2-7; 8 nucleotides align to TRBD2. V lost 4 bases to trimming and J lost 5 bases; unmatched junction nucleotides: 10. CDR3 length equals 14 residues. The V gene's germline CDR1 is GTSNPN and CDR2 SVGIG (reference sequence). CDR3 in amino acids: CAWNRGGPEDEQYF. The CDR3 bases are TGTGCCTGGAATCGCGGGGGGCCAGAGGACGAGCAGTACTTC.

This clonotype has ten or more counts. CDR3: CASSLGGPREAFF. The CDR3 nucleotides read TGTGCCAGCAGCTTGGGCGGGCCGAGAGAAGCTTTCTTT. The V and J genes are TRBV5-5 and TRBJ1-1; D ambiguous. V was clipped by 0 bases and J by 8 bases, with 11 bases between them. This CDR3 has 13 residues. The germline CDR1 and CDR2 sequences are SGHKS and YYEKEE (reference sequence).

This clonotype was detected many times. This rearrangement joins TRBV2 to TRBJ1-2, with D hard to call. Trimming shortened V by 6 bases and J by 2 bases, and 13 bases separated the two germline ends. The CDR3 is 14 amino acids. The V gene's germline CDR1 is SNHLY and CDR2 FYNNEI. The CDR3 bases are TGTGCCAGCAGCCCGATGTTTTCGAACTATGGCTACACCTTC. This encodes CASSPMFSNYGYTF.

As regards this clonotype: Since a much larger clone is just one base distant, this may be a read error. The chain employs TRBV7-9 and TRBJ1-1; D gene uncertain. This CDR3 is 14 amino acids long. CDR1 and CDR2 (germline): SEHNR, FQNEAQ (reference sequence). CDR3 in DNA: TGTGCCGGCAGTCACGGGTGGGCGGGCACTGAAGCTTTCTTT. Translation: CAGSHGWAGTEAFF.

The table lists this clonotype with many counts. The chain combines TRBV20-1 with TRBJ2-7; 7 nucleotides match TRBD1. This CDR3 region has 15 residues. Germline V gene data show CDR1 as DFQATT and CDR2 as SNEGSKA (reference sequence). Trimming at V came to 1 base and at J to 0 bases, leaving 6 bases not matched to a gene. Here the CDR3 DNA reads TGCAGTGCTAGAGCCCACGGGACAGACTCCTACGAGCAGTACTTC. This gives the protein CSARAHGTDSYEQYF.

This clonotype has just a few counts. V and J are TRBV7-2 and TRBJ1-2, with D hard to call. This CDR3 region has 13 residues. V was clipped by 1 base and J by 6 bases, with 9 bases between them. Germline CDR1 and CDR2: SGHTA and FQGNSA. The CDR3 DNA is TGTGCCAGCAGCTTAGAGTTAGGGAATGGCTACACCTTC. Its translation: CASSLELGNGYTF.

This sequence joins TRBV12-3 or TRBV12-4 and TRBJ2-2; 9 bases are a match to TRBD1. The V and J ends lost 1 base and 3 bases, in that order; junction bases with no gene match: 3. This CDR3 region has 16 residues. The CDR3 loop is CASSLGQGGYTGELFF. CDR3 DNA: TGTGCCAGCAGTTTAGGACAGGGGGGGTACACCGGGGAGCTGTTTTTT.

In this sample, this clonotype turned up many times. The chain recombines TRBV2 with TRBJ1-1; 9 nucleotides align to TRBD1. The trim removed 6 bases at V and 7 bases at J, leaving 6 bases unmatched. The germline gives CDR1 SNHLY, CDR2 FYNNEI. The CDR3 covers 13 residues. CDR3 sequence: CASRGQGMNEAFF. As DNA, the CDR3 is TGTGCCAGCAGAGGACAGGGGATGAATGAAGCTTTCTTT.

This clonotype was found many times. This chain connects TRBV20-1 to TRBJ2-3; TRBD2 matches 7 bases. The CDR3 totals 16 residues. J was trimmed by 6 bases and V by 0 bases; bases with no gene match: 12. Per the germline V gene, CDR1 is DFQATT and CDR2 is SNEGSKA (reference sequence). The CDR3 DNA reads as TGCAGTGCTAGAGACGCCTCTAGCGGTAGGAGGGATACGCAGTATTTT. Its translation: CSARDASSGRRDTQYF.